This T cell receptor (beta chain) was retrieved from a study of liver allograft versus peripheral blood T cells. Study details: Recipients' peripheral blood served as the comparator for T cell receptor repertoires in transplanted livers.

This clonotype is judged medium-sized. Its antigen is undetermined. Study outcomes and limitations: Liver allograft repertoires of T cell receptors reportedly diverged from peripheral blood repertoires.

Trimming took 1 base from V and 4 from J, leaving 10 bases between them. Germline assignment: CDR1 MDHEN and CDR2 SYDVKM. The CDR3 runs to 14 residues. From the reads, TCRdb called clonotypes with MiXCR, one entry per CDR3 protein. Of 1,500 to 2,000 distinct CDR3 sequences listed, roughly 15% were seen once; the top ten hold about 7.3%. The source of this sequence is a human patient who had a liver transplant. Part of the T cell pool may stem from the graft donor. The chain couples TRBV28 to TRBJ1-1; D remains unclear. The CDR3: CASSLSGHSTEAFF. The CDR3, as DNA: TGTGCCAGCAGTTTATCCGGGCACTCCACTGAAGCTTTCTTT.